This TCR beta chain was obtained from a study of cytomegalovirus exposure and HLA in healthy donors. Primers for the PCR totalled 60 Vbeta and 13 Jbeta. Assay used: immunoSEQ multiplex PCR; TCRdb lists only in-frame clones, some missing. This sample lists roughly 76,000 clones; its ten largest clones have 2.4%. The germline gives CDR1 MNHEY, CDR2 SVGAGI. CDR3 size: 14 residues. After removal of 6 bases from V and 3 bases from J, the junction contained 4 bases not matched to a gene. The chain couples TRBV6-5 to TRBJ2-3, with TRBD2 matching 9 bases. The sequenced material came from PBMCs. The sequence derives from a female donor in good health and CMV-seropositive. The CDR3 DNA sequence: TGTGCCAGCAGAAAGACTAGCGGTACAGATACGCAGTATTTT. It translates to CASRKTSGTDTQYF.